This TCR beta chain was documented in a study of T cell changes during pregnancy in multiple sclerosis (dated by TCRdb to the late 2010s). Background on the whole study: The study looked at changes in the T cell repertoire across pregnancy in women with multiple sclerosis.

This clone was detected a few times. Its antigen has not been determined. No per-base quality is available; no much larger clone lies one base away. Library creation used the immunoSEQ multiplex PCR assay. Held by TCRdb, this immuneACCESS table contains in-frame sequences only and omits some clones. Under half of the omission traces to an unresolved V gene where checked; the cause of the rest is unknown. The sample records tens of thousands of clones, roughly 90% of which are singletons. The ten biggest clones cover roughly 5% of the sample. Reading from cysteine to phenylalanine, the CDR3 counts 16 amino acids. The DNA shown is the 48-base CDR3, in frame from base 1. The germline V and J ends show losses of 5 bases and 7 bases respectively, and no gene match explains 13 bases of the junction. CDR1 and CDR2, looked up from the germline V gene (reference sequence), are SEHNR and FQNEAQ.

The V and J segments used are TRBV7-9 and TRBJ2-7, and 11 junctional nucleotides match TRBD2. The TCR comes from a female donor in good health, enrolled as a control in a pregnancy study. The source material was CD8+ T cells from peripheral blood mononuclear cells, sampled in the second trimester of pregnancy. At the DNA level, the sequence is TGTGCCAGCAGCGGGGGGACTAGCGGTTCACCTGGGGAGCAGTACTTC. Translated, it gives CASSGGTSGSPGEQYF.